The clone carrying this TCR beta chain is a singleton in its sample. Its target is unknown. These data originate in a study of cytomegalovirus exposure and HLA in healthy donors. Study-wide results and caveats: Per published accounts, TCR beta sequences correctly predicted the HLA-A and HLA-B alleles of most subjects. Data from an earlier analysis indicated that most TCR beta V segments were productive either about 87% or about 30% of the time.

J gave up 3 bases and V 9 bases, and 3 bases lay outside the gene matches. The germline V gene encodes CDR1 MDHEN and CDR2 SYDVKM. This CDR3 has 13 residues. The PCR had 60 Vbeta and 13 Jbeta primers. The data were produced by immunoSEQ multiplex PCR, yet TCRdb's version contains in-frame clones alone and is incomplete. Of tens of thousands of clones in the sample, nearly 80% were seen once. Each donor's status was that of a healthy bone marrow donor. Sequences were obtained from PBMCs. The gene calls are TRBV28 and TRBJ2-3, with TRBD2 identical over 10 bases. The TCR was taken from a man aged 40-49 years in good health and CMV-seronegative. The CDR3 DNA sequence: TGTGCCAGTTTAGCGGGAGGAACAGATACGCAGTATTTT. This gives the protein CASLAGGTDTQYF.